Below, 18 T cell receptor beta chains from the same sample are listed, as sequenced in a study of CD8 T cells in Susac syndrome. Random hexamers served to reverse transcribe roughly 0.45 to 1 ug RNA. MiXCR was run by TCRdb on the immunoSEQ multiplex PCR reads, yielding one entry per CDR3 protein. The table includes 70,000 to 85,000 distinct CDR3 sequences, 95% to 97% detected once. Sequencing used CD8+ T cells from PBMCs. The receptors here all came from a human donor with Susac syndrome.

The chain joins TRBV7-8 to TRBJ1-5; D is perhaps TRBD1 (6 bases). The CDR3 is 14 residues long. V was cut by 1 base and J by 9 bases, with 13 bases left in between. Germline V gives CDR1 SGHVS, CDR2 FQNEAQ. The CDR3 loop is CASSLDFGGRPQHF. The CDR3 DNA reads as TGTGCCAGCAGCTTAGATTTCGGGGGCCGGCCCCAGCATTTT.

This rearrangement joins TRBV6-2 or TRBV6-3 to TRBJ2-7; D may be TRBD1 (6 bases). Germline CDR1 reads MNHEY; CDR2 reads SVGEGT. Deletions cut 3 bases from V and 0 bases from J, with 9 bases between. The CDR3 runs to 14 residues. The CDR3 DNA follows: TGTGCCAGCAGTTATGACAGGTACTCCTACGAGCAGTACTTC. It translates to CASSYDRYSYEQYF.

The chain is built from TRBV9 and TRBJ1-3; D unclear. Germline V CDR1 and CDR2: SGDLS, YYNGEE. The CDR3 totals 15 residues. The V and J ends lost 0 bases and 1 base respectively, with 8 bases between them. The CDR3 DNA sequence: TGTGCCAGCAGCGTAGAGTCAGAATCTGGAAACACCATATATTTT. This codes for CASSVESESGNTIYF.

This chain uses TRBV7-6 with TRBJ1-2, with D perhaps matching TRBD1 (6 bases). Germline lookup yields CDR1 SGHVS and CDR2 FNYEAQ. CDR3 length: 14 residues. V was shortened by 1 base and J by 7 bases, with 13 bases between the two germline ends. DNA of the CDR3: TGTGCCAGCAGCTTAGAGGCAGGGGCGGTTGGCTACACCTTC. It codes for CASSLEAGAVGYTF.

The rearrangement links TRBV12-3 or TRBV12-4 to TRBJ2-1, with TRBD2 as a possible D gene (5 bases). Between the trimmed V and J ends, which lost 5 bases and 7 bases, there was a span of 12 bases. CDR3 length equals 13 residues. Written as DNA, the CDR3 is TGTGCCAGCAGTACCGGACTCCCGAATGAGCAGTTCTTC. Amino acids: CASSTGLPNEQFF.

In DNA form, the CDR3 reads TGTGCCAGCAGCTTTCTTAGCGGGGCCAGAGGGGAGACCCAGTACTTC. It codes for CASSFLSGARGETQYF. The chain employs TRBV7-8 and TRBJ2-5, with 8 bases fitting TRBD2. Trimming at V came to 3 bases and at J to 5 bases, leaving 11 bases not matched to a gene. CDR3 size: 16 residues. Germline-derived CDR1 and CDR2 are SGHVS and FQNEAQ.

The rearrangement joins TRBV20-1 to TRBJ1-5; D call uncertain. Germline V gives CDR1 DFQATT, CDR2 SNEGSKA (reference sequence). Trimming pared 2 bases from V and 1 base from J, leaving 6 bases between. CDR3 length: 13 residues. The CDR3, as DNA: TGCAGTGCTAGACTATCCAGCAATCAGCCCCAGCATTTT. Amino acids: CSARLSSNQPQHF.

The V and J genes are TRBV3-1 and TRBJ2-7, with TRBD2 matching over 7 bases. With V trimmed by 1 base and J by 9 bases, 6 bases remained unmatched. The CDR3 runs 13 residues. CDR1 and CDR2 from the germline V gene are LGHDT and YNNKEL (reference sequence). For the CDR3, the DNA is TGTGCCAGCAGCCAAGCAAATAGCGGGTGGCAGTACGTC. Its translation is CASSQANSGWQYV.

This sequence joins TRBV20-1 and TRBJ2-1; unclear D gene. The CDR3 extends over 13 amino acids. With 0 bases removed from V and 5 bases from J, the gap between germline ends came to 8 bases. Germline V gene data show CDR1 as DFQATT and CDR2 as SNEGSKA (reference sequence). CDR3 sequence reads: CSARDIRDNEQFF. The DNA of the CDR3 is TGCAGTGCTAGAGATATTCGGGACAATGAGCAGTTCTTC.

CDR3 bases: TGCAGTGCTAGAGGACAGGTTGCTTTGAACACTGAAGCTTTCTTT. This gives the protein CSARGQVALNTEAFF. The chain joins TRBV20-1 to TRBJ1-1; a weak D match, TRBD1 (6 bases). Looked up from germline, CDR1 is DFQATT and CDR2 is SNEGSKA (reference sequence). This CDR3 region has 15 residues. V was pared by 1 base and J by 0 bases, with 12 bases between.

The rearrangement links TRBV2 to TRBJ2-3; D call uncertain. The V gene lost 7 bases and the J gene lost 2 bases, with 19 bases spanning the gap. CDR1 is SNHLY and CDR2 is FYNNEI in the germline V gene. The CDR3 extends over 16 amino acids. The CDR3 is CASTAGRLTHTDTQYF. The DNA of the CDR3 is TGTGCCAGCACTGCTGGTAGGCTGACCCACACAGATACGCAGTATTTT.

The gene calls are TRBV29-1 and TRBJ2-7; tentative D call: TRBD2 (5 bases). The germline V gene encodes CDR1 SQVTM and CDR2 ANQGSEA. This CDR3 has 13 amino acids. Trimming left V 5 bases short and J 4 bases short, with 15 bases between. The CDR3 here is CSVRLPGRYEQYF. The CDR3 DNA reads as TGCAGCGTTAGGTTACCGGGGAGATACGAGCAGTACTTC.

CDR3 amino acids: CASSPRGSNEQFF. CDR3 nucleotide sequence: TGTGCCAGCAGCCCTCGAGGATCTAATGAGCAGTTCTTC. The V gene is TRBV7-9, the J gene TRBJ2-1; D remains unclear. V shed 5 bases and J shed 7 bases, with 12 bases lying between them. The V gene's germline CDR1 is SEHNR and CDR2 FQNEAQ (reference sequence). This CDR3 comprises 13 residues.

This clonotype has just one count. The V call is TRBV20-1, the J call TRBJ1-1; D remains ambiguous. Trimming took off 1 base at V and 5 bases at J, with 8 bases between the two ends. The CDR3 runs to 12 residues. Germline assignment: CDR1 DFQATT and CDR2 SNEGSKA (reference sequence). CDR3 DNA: TGCAGTGCTAGAGGACCCGGGACTGAAGCTTTCTTT. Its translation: CSARGPGTEAFF.

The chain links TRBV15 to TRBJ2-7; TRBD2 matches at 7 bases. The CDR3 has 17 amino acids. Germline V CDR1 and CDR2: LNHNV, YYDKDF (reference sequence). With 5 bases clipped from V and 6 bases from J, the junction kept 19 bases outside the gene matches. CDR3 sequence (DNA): TGTGCCACCAGCGATCCGAGTGCCAGCGGGATTTTGGGCGAGCAGTACTTC. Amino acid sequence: CATSDPSASGILGEQYF.

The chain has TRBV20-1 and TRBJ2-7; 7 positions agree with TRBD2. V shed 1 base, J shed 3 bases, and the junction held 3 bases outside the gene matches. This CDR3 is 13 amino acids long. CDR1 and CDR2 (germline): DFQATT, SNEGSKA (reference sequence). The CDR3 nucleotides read TGCAGTGCTAGAGCGGGAGGAAACTACGAGCAGTACTTC. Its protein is CSARAGGNYEQYF.

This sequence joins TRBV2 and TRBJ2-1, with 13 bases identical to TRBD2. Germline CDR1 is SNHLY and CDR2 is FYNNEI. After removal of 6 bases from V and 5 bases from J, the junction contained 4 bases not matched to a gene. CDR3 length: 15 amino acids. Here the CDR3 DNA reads TGTGCCAGCAGAGACGGACTAGCGGGAGACAATGAGCAGTTCTTC. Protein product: CASRDGLAGDNEQFF. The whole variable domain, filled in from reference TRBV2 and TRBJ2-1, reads EPEVTQTPSHQVTQMGQEVILRCVPISNHLYFYWYRQILGQKVEFLVSFYNNEISEKSEIFDDQFSVERPDGSNFTLKIRSTKLEDSAMYFCASRDGLAGDNEQFFGPGTRLTVL.

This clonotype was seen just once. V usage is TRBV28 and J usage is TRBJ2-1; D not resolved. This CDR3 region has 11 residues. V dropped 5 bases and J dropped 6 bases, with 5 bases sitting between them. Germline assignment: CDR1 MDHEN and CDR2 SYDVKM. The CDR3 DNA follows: TGTGCCAGCAGTACCAGCAATGAGCAGTTCTTC. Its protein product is CASSTSNEQFF.